The 10 T cell receptor beta chains below come from one sample, sequenced in a study of T cells expressing NK-cell markers. TCRdb reworked the 5' RACE reads into one entry per CDR3 protein, no DNA. Found here are approximately 550,000 distinct CDR3 sequences; the top ten clones hold approximately 3.5%. The sequencing input was blood T cells: a sorted CD56 or NKG2C T cell subset, CD4+ or CD8+ T cells, or bulk PBMC T cells (not recorded which). Source of these receptors: a man in his late teens or twenties in good health.

The chain combines TRBV28 with TRBJ2-5; TCRdb returns TRBD1, unconfirmable since there is no DNA. CDR3 length: 15 residues. Germline CDR1 MDHEN, CDR2 SYDVKM. The CDR3 protein is CASSLQSANQETQYF.

This chain joins TRBV12-3 or TRBV12-4 and TRBJ1-6. This CDR3 is 14 amino acids long. Here the CDR3 reads CASSLSLTNSPLHF.

V and J are TRBV6-2 or TRBV6-3 and TRBJ1-4; TCRdb's D gene call, TRBD1, goes unchecked for lack of DNA. The CDR3 extends over 13 amino acids. Germline assignment: CDR1 MNHEY and CDR2 SVGEGT. The CDR3 loop is CASSGQGAEKLFF.

The CDR3 here is CAISQAARGRETQYF. The rearrangement uses TRBV10-3 and TRBJ2-5; lacking DNA, the TRBD2 call made by TCRdb goes unchecked. Germline V gene lookup returns CDR1 ENHRY and CDR2 SYGVKD. The CDR3 loop spans 15 amino acids.

The V call is TRBV6-1, the J call TRBJ1-6. The germline V gene encodes CDR1 MNHNS and CDR2 SASEGT. The CDR3 spans 11 residues. The chain's CDR3 is CASSVRAPLHF.

This CDR3 is CSARDPSRVNQETQYF. The rearrangement joins TRBV20-1 to TRBJ2-5. The germline gives CDR1 DFQATT, CDR2 SNEGSKA (reference sequence). This CDR3 comprises 16 residues.

The V call is TRBV27, the J call TRBJ2-5; TCRdb selects TRBD2, and the lack of DNA leaves this call unchecked. The CDR3 length is 15 residues. Germline CDR1 and CDR2: MNHEY and SMNVEV (reference sequence). The CDR3 loop reads CASSLSWWDSETQYF.

The chain carries TRBV9 and TRBJ2-7. This CDR3 comprises 15 residues. Germline V gene data show CDR1 as SGDLS and CDR2 as YYNGEE. This chain's CDR3 is CASSPQGSGSYEQYF.

The chain links TRBV7-2 to TRBJ2-7; TCRdb returns TRBD1, unconfirmable since there is no DNA. Looked up from germline, CDR1 is SGHTA and CDR2 is FQGNSA. The CDR3 extends over 11 amino acids. CDR3 loop: CASTPDTQQYF. Drawing the rest from reference TRBV7-2 and TRBJ2-7, the complete variable domain is GAGVSQSPSNKVTEKGKDVELRCDPISGHTALYWYRQSLGQGLEFLIYFQGNSAPDKSGLPSDRFSAERTGGSVSTLTIQRTQQEDSAVYLCASTPDTQQYFGPGTRLTVT.

This chain uses TRBV12-3 or TRBV12-4 with TRBJ2-1; checking the TCRdb D call of TRBD1 is not possible without DNA. The CDR3 is 15 amino acids. The CDR3: CASSVRQVSYNEQFF.